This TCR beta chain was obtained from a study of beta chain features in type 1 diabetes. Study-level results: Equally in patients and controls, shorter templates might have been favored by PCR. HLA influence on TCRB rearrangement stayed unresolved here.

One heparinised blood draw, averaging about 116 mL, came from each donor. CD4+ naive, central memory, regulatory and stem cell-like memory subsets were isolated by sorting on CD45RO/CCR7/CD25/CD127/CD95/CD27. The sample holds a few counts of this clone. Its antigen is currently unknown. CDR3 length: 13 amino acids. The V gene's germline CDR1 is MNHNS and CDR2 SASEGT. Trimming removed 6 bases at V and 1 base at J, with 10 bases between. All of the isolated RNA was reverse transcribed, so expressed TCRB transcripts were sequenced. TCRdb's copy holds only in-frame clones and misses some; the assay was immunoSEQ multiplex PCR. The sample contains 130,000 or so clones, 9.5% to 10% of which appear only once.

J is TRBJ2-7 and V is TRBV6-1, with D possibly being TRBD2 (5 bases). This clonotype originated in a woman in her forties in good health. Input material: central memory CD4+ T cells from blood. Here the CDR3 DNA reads TGTGCCAGCAGAGAGGGTGGGTCCTACGAGCAGTACTTC. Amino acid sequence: CASREGGSYEQYF.